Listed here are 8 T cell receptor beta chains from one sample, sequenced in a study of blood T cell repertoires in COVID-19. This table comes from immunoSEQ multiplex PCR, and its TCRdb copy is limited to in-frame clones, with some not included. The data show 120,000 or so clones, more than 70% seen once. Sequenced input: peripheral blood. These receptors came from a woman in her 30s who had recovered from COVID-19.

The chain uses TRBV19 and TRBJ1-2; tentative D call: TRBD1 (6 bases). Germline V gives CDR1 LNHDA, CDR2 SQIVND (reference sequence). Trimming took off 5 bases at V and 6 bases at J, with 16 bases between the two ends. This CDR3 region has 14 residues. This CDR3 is CASSGRRGWDGYTF. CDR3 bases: TGTGCCAGTAGTGGCCGCAGGGGATGGGATGGCTACACCTTC.

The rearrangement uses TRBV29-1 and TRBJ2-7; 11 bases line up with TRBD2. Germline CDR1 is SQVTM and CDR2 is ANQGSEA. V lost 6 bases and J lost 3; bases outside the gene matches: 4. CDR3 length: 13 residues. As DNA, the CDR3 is TGCAGCGTCGTTAGCGGGAGGGACTACGAGCAGTACTTC. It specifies CSVVSGRDYEQYF.

CDR3 loop: CAWSAGTTNQETQYF. CDR3 in DNA: TGTGCCTGGAGTGCCGGGACAACAAACCAAGAGACCCAGTACTTC. The V call is TRBV30, the J call TRBJ2-5; D may be TRBD1 (6 bases). The CDR3 is 15 residues long. Trimming removed 1 base from V and 0 bases from J, with 12 bases in between. From germline, CDR1 is GTSNPN and CDR2 SVGIG (reference sequence).

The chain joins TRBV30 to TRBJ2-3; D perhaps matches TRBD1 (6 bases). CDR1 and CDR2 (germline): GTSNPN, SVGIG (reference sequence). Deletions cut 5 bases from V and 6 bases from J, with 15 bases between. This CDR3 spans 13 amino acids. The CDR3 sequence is CAWGGGRRDTQYF. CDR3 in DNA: TGTGCCTGGGGGGGCGGGCGGCGGGATACGCAGTATTTT.

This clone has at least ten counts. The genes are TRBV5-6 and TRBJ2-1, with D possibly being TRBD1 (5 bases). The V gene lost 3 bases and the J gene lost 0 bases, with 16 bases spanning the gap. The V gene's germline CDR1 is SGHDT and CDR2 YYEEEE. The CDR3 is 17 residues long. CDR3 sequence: CASSYLTEWDSYNEQFF. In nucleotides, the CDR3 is TGTGCCAGCAGCTACTTGACAGAGTGGGACTCCTACAATGAGCAGTTCTTC.

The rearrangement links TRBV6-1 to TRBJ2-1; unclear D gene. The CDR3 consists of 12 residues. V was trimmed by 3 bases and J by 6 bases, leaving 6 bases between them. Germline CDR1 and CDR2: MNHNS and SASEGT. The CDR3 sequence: CASSESFNEQFF. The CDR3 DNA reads TGTGCCAGCAGTGAGTCGTTCAATGAGCAGTTCTTC.

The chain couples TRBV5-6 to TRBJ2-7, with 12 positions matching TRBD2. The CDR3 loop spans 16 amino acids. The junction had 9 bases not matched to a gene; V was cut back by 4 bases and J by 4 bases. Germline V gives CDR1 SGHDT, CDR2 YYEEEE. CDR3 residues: CASSTGLAGKNYEQYF. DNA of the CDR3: TGTGCCAGCAGCACCGGACTAGCGGGGAAGAATTACGAGCAGTACTTC.

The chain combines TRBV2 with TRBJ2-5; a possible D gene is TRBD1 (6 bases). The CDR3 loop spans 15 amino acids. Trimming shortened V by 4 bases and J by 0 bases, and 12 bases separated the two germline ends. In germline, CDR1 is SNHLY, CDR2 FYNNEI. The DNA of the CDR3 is TGTGCCAGCAGTGTTCAGGGGATGTACCAAGAGACCCAGTACTTC. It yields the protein CASSVQGMYQETQYF.